Listed here are 30 T cell receptor beta chains from one sample, sequenced in a study of blood T cell repertoires in COVID-19. This table comes from immunoSEQ multiplex PCR, and its TCRdb copy is limited to in-frame clones, with some not included. The table includes some 70,000 clones, around 81% detected once. Sequencing was performed on peripheral blood. The receptors derive from a woman in her 70s with acute or convalescent COVID-19.

The CDR3 loop is CASSLGHLNQPQHF. The CDR3 region has the DNA TGCGCCAGCAGCTTGGGGCACCTGAATCAGCCCCAGCATTTT. The V and J genes are TRBV5-1 and TRBJ1-5; D call uncertain. The CDR3 runs 14 residues. V gave up 0 bases and J gave up 4 bases, with 8 bases separating them. Per the germline V gene, CDR1 is SGHRS and CDR2 is YFSETQ.

The chain combines TRBV19 with TRBJ2-3, with D perhaps TRBD2 (5 bases). Trimming cost V 1 base and J 7 bases, with 15 bases left between them. The CDR3 length is 15 residues. The germline V gene has CDR1 LNHDA and CDR2 SQIVND (reference sequence). The CDR3 DNA sequence: TGTGCCAGTAGTATAGGTCGCGCAGGAGGATATACGCAGTATTTT. This encodes CASSIGRAGGYTQYF.

The gene calls are TRBV27 and TRBJ1-1, with TRBD1 as a possible D gene (5 bases). The CDR3 length is 13 residues. The V end lost 6 bases, the J end lost 5 bases, and 13 bases lay between the germline ends. The germline V gene encodes CDR1 MNHEY and CDR2 SMNVEV (reference sequence). The CDR3 region is CASSSIRVTEAFF. The CDR3 region has the DNA TGTGCCAGCAGCTCGATCAGGGTGACTGAAGCTTTCTTT.

This chain links TRBV6-5 with TRBJ1-6; a weak D match, TRBD1 (5 bases). The germline CDR1 and CDR2 sequences are MNHEY and SVGAGI. V gave up 7 bases and J gave up 5 bases, with 9 bases separating them. The CDR3 extends over 13 amino acids. CDR3 coding DNA: TGTGCCAGCACCCTGACAGATAATTCACCCCTCCACTTT. This codes for CASTLTDNSPLHF.

The chain recombines TRBV6-2 or TRBV6-3 with TRBJ1-1; possibly TRBD1 for D (5 bases). Trimming removed 4 bases at V and 5 bases at J, with 14 bases between. Germline V gene sequence: CDR1 MNHEY, CDR2 SVGEGT. This CDR3 is 14 amino acids long. The chain's CDR3 is CASSLGGARTEAFF. DNA of the CDR3: TGTGCCAGCAGTTTGGGAGGGGCGAGGACTGAAGCTTTCTTT.

The rearrangement joins TRBV27 to TRBJ2-1; 11 nucleotides agree with TRBD2. With V trimmed by 6 bases and J by 12 bases, 10 bases remained unmatched. Germline CDR1 and CDR2: MNHEY and SMNVEV (reference sequence). The CDR3 sequence is 14 residues long. The CDR3 nucleotides are TGTGCCAGCAGCGCTTACTTAGCGGGAGGGGTGCAGTTCTTC. This gives the protein CASSAYLAGGVQFF.

CDR3 DNA sequence: TGTGCCAGCAGCGTAGGGGGACAGGGCACCTACGAGCAGTACTTC. Protein: CASSVGGQGTYEQYF. The chain combines TRBV9 with TRBJ2-7; 9 bases align to TRBD1. V trimming: 0 bases; J trimming: 2 bases; junction bases outside the gene matches: 3. Germline values: CDR1 SGDLS, CDR2 YYNGEE. CDR3 length: 15 amino acids.

V and J are TRBV2 and TRBJ2-3; the D gene is possibly TRBD1 (5 bases). V was pared by 2 bases and J by 2 bases, with 11 bases between. The germline V gene encodes CDR1 SNHLY and CDR2 FYNNEI. CDR3 length equals 15 residues. CDR3 DNA sequence: TGTGCCAGCAGTGAATGGAGACAGAACACAGATACGCAGTATTTT. Protein sequence: CASSEWRQNTDTQYF.

The rearrangement joins TRBV7-2 to TRBJ2-1; no clear D. CDR3 length equals 13 residues. Germline assignment: CDR1 SGHTA and CDR2 FQGNSA. Trimming shortened V by 2 bases and J by 6 bases, and 8 bases separated the two germline ends. The CDR3 DNA follows: TGTGCCAGCAGCTTACAACTCACCAATGAGCAGTTCTTC. Translated, it gives CASSLQLTNEQFF.

The genes are TRBV5-5 and TRBJ2-7; D possibly corresponds to TRBD1 (6 bases). Trimming left V 4 bases short and J 3 bases short, with 17 bases between. Germline CDR1 is SGHKS and CDR2 is YYEKEE (reference sequence). The CDR3 is 15 residues long. This CDR3 reads CASSLTDSAHYEQYF. CDR3 sequence (DNA): TGTGCCAGCAGCCTGACGGACAGTGCACACTACGAGCAGTACTTC.

The V gene is TRBV11-3, the J gene TRBJ2-2; D may be TRBD1 (5 bases). Germline loops: CDR1 SGHNT, CDR2 YENEEA. The V end lost 1 base, the J end lost 13 bases, and 19 bases lay between the germline ends. The CDR3 covers 15 residues. The DNA for the CDR3 is TGTGCCAGCAGCTTAGGTGGAGAGCTGGCGCAGGGGCTGTTTTTT. It encodes CASSLGGELAQGLFF.

This clone turned up a few times. The gene calls are TRBV18 and TRBJ1-2, with a tentative D call TRBD1 (5 bases). Trimming took off 3 bases at V and 4 bases at J, with 9 bases between the two ends. The CDR3 totals 13 residues. The V gene's germline CDR1 is KGHSH and CDR2 LQKENI. The CDR3 protein is CASSPTDLYGYTF. The DNA of the CDR3 is TGTGCCAGCTCACCGACAGACCTCTATGGCTACACCTTC.

The genes are TRBV18 and TRBJ2-7; D is possibly TRBD1 (6 bases). V lost 6 bases and J 5 bases, leaving 17 bases between the germline ends. The CDR3 runs to 14 residues. Per germline, CDR1 KGHSH and CDR2 LQKENI. CDR3 amino acids: CASSRIDTGNEQYF. CDR3 coding DNA: TGTGCCAGCTCCCGAATCGACACAGGGAACGAGCAGTACTTC.

V gene TRBV14 combines with J gene TRBJ2-5; no firm D call. V was cut by 4 bases and J by 5 bases, with 11 bases left in between. The CDR3 totals 13 residues. Germline V CDR1 and CDR2: SGHDN, FVKESK. CDR3 in DNA: TGTGCCAGCAGCCGACGAACGGAGGAGACCCAGTACTTC. This translates into CASSRRTEETQYF.

The J gene is TRBJ1-2, the V gene TRBV12-3 or TRBV12-4; the D is unclear. The germline V and J ends were trimmed by 3 bases and 5 bases, with 10 bases remaining between them. The CDR3 is 13 amino acids. The CDR3 DNA reads as TGTGCCAGCAGTTTTGGCAGACTATATGGCTACACCTTC. Residues: CASSFGRLYGYTF.

The CDR3 sequence is CASSGGQTSSNEQFF. For the CDR3, the DNA is TGCGCCAGCAGCGGAGGGCAGACTAGTAGCAATGAGCAGTTCTTC. The chain employs TRBV5-1 and TRBJ2-1, with D perhaps TRBD2 (6 bases). Trimming removed 4 bases from V and 6 bases from J, with 17 bases in between. The CDR3 runs to 15 residues. The germline V gene encodes CDR1 SGHRS and CDR2 YFSETQ.

This clone was picked up one time. This sequence joins TRBV28 and TRBJ2-2, with D perhaps TRBD1 (6 bases). Germline V gene lookup returns CDR1 MDHEN and CDR2 SYDVKM. Trimming pared 6 bases from V and 0 bases from J, leaving 8 bases between. This CDR3 is 14 amino acids long. The CDR3 DNA is TGTGCCAGCAGAGGACAGTCGAACACCGGGGAGCTGTTTTTT. As protein: CASRGQSNTGELFF.

This chain connects TRBV5-1 to TRBJ2-5; maybe TRBD2 (5 bases). Trimming shortened V by 2 bases and J by 3 bases, and 8 bases separated the two germline ends. Germline V gene sequence: CDR1 SGHRS, CDR2 YFSETQ. The CDR3 contains 13 residues. CDR3: CASSFGMEETQYF. The CDR3 bases are TGCGCCAGCAGCTTCGGGATGGAAGAGACCCAGTACTTC. Supplemented by reference TRBV5-1 and TRBJ2-5, the full variable domain reads KAGVTQTPRYLIKTRGQQVTLSCSPISGHRSVSWYQQTPGQGLQFLFEYFSETQRNKGNFPGRFSGRQFSNSRSEMNVSTLELGDSALYLCASSFGMEETQYFGPGTRLLVL.

This chain uses TRBV6-5 with TRBJ1-1, with TRBD1 identical over 10 bases. Germline values: CDR1 MNHEY, CDR2 SVGAGI. The ends lost 2 bases at V and 11 bases at J; junction bases unmatched: 5. The CDR3 length is 13 residues. The DNA for the CDR3 is TGTGCCAGCAGTTACCGCGGGACAGGGGTTGCTTTCTTT. This sequence encodes CASSYRGTGVAFF.

The chain's CDR3 is CASSFRYQPQHF. The CDR3 bases are TGTGCCAGCAGCTTCCGGTATCAGCCCCAGCATTTT. This sequence joins TRBV21-1 and TRBJ1-5. TRBV21-1 is designated a pseudogene. This CDR3 region has 12 residues.

The chain is built from TRBV10-1 and TRBJ1-4, with unresolved D. V dropped 2 bases and J dropped 2 bases, with 9 bases sitting between them. CDR3 length: 15 amino acids. Per germline, CDR1 WNHNN and CDR2 SYGVQD (reference sequence). In nucleotides, the CDR3 is TGCGCCAGCAGTGAGACATCGGGGACTAATGAAAAACTGTTTTTT. Translated, it gives CASSETSGTNEKLFF.

The rearrangement joins TRBV2 to TRBJ1-2; D is ambiguous. Germline CDR1 and CDR2: SNHLY and FYNNEI. This CDR3 contains 11 residues. Trimming shortened V by 5 bases and J by 4 bases, and 5 bases separated the two germline ends. The CDR3 sequence: CASSSSYGYTF. DNA for the CDR3: TGTGCCAGCAGTTCTAGCTATGGCTACACCTTC.

The gene calls are TRBV9 and TRBJ1-4, with 7 nucleotides matching TRBD1. The CDR3 contains 15 residues. Per the germline V gene, CDR1 is SGDLS and CDR2 is YYNGEE. With V trimmed by 0 bases and J by 7 bases, 6 bases remained unmatched. The CDR3 loop is CASSVGPGTVEKLFF. The DNA for the CDR3 is TGTGCCAGCAGCGTAGGCCCGGGGACAGTTGAAAAACTGTTTTTT.

The chain couples TRBV7-3 to TRBJ1-1, with D possibly being TRBD1 (5 bases). This CDR3 has 13 residues. V lost 4 bases and J lost 7, with 13 bases in between. Germline V lookup: CDR1 SGHTA, CDR2 FQGTGA. The chain's CDR3 is CASSSPGGGEAFF. The CDR3 region has the DNA TGTGCCAGCAGCTCCCCGGGGGGGGGTGAAGCTTTCTTT.

The chain couples TRBV3-1 (or the pseudogene TRBV3-2) to TRBJ1-1; 8 bases are a match to TRBD1. Germline CDR1 is LGHDT and CDR2 is YNNKEL (reference sequence). The CDR3 has 15 residues. Trimming cost V 4 bases and J 2 bases; bases outside gene matches: 6. CDR3 nucleotide sequence: TGTGCCAGCAGCCGATCGGACAGGGTTAACACTGAAGCTTTCTTT. This translates into CASSRSDRVNTEAFF.

The chain couples TRBV28 to TRBJ2-2; D is possibly TRBD1 (6 bases). The CDR3 has 15 residues. The V gene's germline CDR1 is MDHEN and CDR2 SYDVKM. V was pared by 2 bases and J by 6 bases, with 13 bases between. The CDR3 nucleotides are TGTGCCAGCAGTTTACTGGGGGCGATCGCCGGGGAGCTGTTTTTT. Its translation: CASSLLGAIAGELFF.

The CDR3 protein is CASSRDIKPSNTEAFF. The CDR3 bases are TGCGCCAGCAGCCGGGACATAAAACCCTCTAACACTGAAGCTTTCTTT. The gene calls are TRBV5-1 and TRBJ1-1; tentative D call: TRBD1 (6 bases). Germline V gene sequence: CDR1 SGHRS, CDR2 YFSETQ. The CDR3 runs to 16 residues. V was shortened by 4 bases and J by 2 bases, with 18 bases between the two germline ends.

The V gene is TRBV7-9, the J gene TRBJ2-2; 8 bases are a match to TRBD2. V lost 2 bases, J lost 5 bases, and 10 bases stayed unmatched. CDR1 and CDR2 (germline): SEHNR, FQNEAQ (reference sequence). The CDR3 spans 17 residues. CDR3 amino acids: CASSLHGGRYYTGELFF. The CDR3 DNA sequence: TGTGCCAGCAGCTTACACGGCGGGAGGTACTATACCGGGGAGCTGTTTTTT.

This rearrangement joins TRBV2 to TRBJ1-4, with TRBD1 as a possible D gene (6 bases). V dropped 3 bases and J dropped 0 bases, with 14 bases sitting between them. This CDR3 has 17 amino acids. Looked up from germline, CDR1 is SNHLY and CDR2 is FYNNEI. The CDR3 here is CASSDSRTAATNEKLFF. CDR3 bases: TGTGCCAGCAGTGATAGCCGGACAGCCGCAACTAATGAAAAACTGTTTTTT.

This clone was counted a few times. This chain connects TRBV14 to TRBJ2-2; the match to TRBD1 covers 8 bases. Germline CDR1 SGHDN, CDR2 FVKESK. The CDR3 spans 15 residues. V lost 4 bases to trimming and J lost 4 bases; unmatched junction nucleotides: 5. CDR3 nucleotide sequence: TGTGCCAGCAGCCCGGTACAGGGGGTCACCGGGGAGCTGTTTTTT. Amino acids: CASSPVQGVTGELFF. The full variable domain, rest sourced from reference TRBV14 and TRBJ2-2, is EAGVTQFPSHSVIEKGQTVTLRCDPISGHDNLYWYRRVMGKEIKFLLHFVKESKQDESGMPNNRFLAERTGGTYSTLKVQPAELEDSGVYFCASSPVQGVTGELFFGEGSRLTVL.